This T cell receptor (beta chain) was identified during a study of beta chain features in type 1 diabetes. The study, taken as a whole, reports: The study found moderately but significantly shorter TCRB CDR3s in all four CD4+ subsets of Type 1 diabetes patients. It was among patients, rather than healthy donors, that naive, central memory and Treg TCRB repertoires appeared more similar.

The investigators reverse transcribed all of the isolated RNA, so they sequenced expressed TCRB transcripts. Roughly 3.6 million reads on average were seen across naive, central memory and regulatory T cell samples. Sequencing was performed with immunoSEQ multiplex PCR; in TCRdb, only in-frame clones are kept and a portion is missing. The table lists a few hundred thousand clones, 16% of them singletons. On this clone itself: Its antigen is undetermined.

The clonotype was recovered from a man younger than 40 with type 1 diabetes. The material sequenced was naive CD4+ T cells from blood.

CDR3 in amino acids: CSGAILDLSDTQYF. As DNA, the CDR3 is TGCAGCGGGGCCATACTGGATCTTTCAGATACGCAGTATTTT. The rearrangement uses TRBV29-1 and TRBJ2-3; D call uncertain. CDR1 is SQVTM, CDR2 ANQGSEA, per germline. The CDR3 runs to 14 residues. V was cut by 7 bases and J by 4 bases, with 18 bases left in between.